The present TCR beta chain was sequenced within a study of blood T cell repertoires in COVID-19. Background on the study: Spain, Italy and the United States supplied samples that represented acute and convalescent COVID-19. Sample material is recorded as cDNA or gDNA derived from T cells, B-cell-depleted T cells, or PBMCs.

In the authors' methods: Scientists estimated how many nucleated cells there were by amplifying reference gene primers. TCRdb keeps only in-frame clones here, not all; method: immunoSEQ multiplex PCR. V, J and clone size are taken as reported in that table, and D and trimming were inferred from the DNA itself. Counted here are about 110,000 clones, roughly nine tenths occurring once; the ten biggest clones make up 4% to 6%. The CDR3 spans 16 residues. With 1 base clipped from V and 5 bases from J, the junction kept 4 bases outside the gene matches. Looked up from germline, CDR1 is SGHTA and CDR2 is FQGNSA.

V and J are TRBV7-2 and TRBJ2-3, with 12 positions matching TRBD2. This clonotype was obtained from a man aged 40-49 years with active or convalescent COVID-19. The sequencing sample was made of peripheral blood. The CDR3 region has the DNA TGTGCCAGCAGCTTAGGTCTAGCGGGGGGGGGAGATACGCAGTATTTT. Protein: CASSLGLAGGGDTQYF.